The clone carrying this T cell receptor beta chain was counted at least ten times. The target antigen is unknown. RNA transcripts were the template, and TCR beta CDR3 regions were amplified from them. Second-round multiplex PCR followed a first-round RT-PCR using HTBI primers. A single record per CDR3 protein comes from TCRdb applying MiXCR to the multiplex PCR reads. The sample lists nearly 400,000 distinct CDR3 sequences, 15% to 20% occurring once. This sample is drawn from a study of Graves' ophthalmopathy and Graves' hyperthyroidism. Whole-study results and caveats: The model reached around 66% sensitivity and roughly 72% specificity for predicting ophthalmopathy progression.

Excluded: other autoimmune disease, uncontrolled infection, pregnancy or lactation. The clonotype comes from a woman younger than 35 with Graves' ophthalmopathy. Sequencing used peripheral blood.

The CDR3 coding sequence is TGTGCCAGCAGCCAAGATAGGACGGGGGTGGCTGAAGCTTTCTTT. Residues: CASSQDRTGVAEAFF. This chain uses TRBV14 with TRBJ1-1, with D maybe TRBD1 (5 bases). The V and J ends lost 0 bases and 6 bases respectively, with 14 bases between them. CDR1 and CDR2 from the germline V gene are SGHDN and FVKESK. The CDR3 sequence is 15 residues long.